A selection of T cell receptor beta chains follows, all from one sample in a study of T cells in localized non-small cell lung cancer. Clones were sequenced by immunoSEQ multiplex PCR, and TCRdb holds only the in-frame ones, with some missing. Of roughly 35,000 clones in the sample, about 92% were seen once. Sample: peripheral blood, taken before any cancer treatment. These receptors were obtained from a female donor over 55 with stage I lung adenocarcinoma. The CDR3 runs from the conserved cysteine through the conserved F or W. The order of the fields is J gene, clone size, V gene, D gene, CDR3 protein, CDR3 DNA. D genes are given only for firm matches. Clone size is stated in some rows and not others, as once, few, many or a class when expanded.

J gene: TRBJ1-6; clone size: NA; V gene: TRBV7-2; D gene: TRBD1; CDR3 protein: CASSSGTGVSSPLHF; CDR3 DNA: TGTGCCAGCAGCTCCGGGACAGGGGTTTCTTCACCCCTCCACTTT
J gene: TRBJ2-1; clone size: NA; V gene: TRBV6-6; D gene: NA; CDR3 protein: CASSRGEQFF; CDR3 DNA: TGTGCCAGCAGCCGAGGTGAGCAGTTCTTC
J gene: TRBJ2-3; clone size: NA; V gene: TRBV5-4; D gene: TRBD1; CDR3 protein: CASSGTAQKGRIRTDTQYF; CDR3 DNA: TGTGCCAGCAGTGGGACAGCTCAAAAGGGGAGAATTCGCACAGATACGCAGTATTTT
J gene: TRBJ2-7; clone size: NA; V gene: TRBV7-9; D gene: TRBD2; CDR3 protein: CASSEPGLAGRDEQYF; CDR3 DNA: TGTGCCAGCAGCGAACCGGGACTAGCGGGGAGGGACGAGCAGTACTTC
J gene: TRBJ1-3; clone size: NA; V gene: TRBV10-1; D gene: NA; CDR3 protein: CASRQDSGNTIYF; CDR3 DNA: TGCGCCAGCAGGCAGGACAGTGGAAACACCATATATTTT
J gene: TRBJ1-3; clone size: NA; V gene: TRBV25-1; D gene: NA; CDR3 protein: CASSEMGVTGNTIYF; CDR3 DNA: TGTGCCAGCAGTGAAATGGGGGTTACTGGAAACACCATATATTTT
J gene: TRBJ1-2; clone size: NA; V gene: TRBV9; D gene: NA; CDR3 protein: CASSTQTAKTNYGYTF; CDR3 DNA: TGTGCCAGCAGCACCCAGACAGCTAAGACTAACTATGGCTACACCTTC
J gene: TRBJ1-3; clone size: NA; V gene: TRBV28; D gene: NA; CDR3 protein: CASSSPGSSGNTIYF; CDR3 DNA: TGTGCCAGCAGTTCGCCGGGGAGCTCTGGAAACACCATATATTTT
J gene: TRBJ2-7; clone size: once; V gene: TRBV6-5; D gene: NA; CDR3 protein: CASSTDSYEQYF; CDR3 DNA: TGTGCCAGCAGCACCGACAGCTACGAGCAGTACTTC
J gene: TRBJ2-4; clone size: NA; V gene: TRBV29-1; D gene: TRBD1; CDR3 protein: CSVEGGDRGAGIQYF; CDR3 DNA: TGCAGCGTTGAAGGGGGAGACAGGGGGGCGGGCATTCAGTACTTC
J gene: TRBJ1-2; clone size: NA; V gene: TRBV5-8; D gene: TRBD1; CDR3 protein: CASSLGSRTGHSSYTF; CDR3 DNA: TGTGCCAGCAGCTTGGGGTCTCGGACAGGCCACAGTAGCTACACCTTC
J gene: TRBJ1-2; clone size: NA; V gene: TRBV30; D gene: NA; CDR3 protein: CAWSVAGNYGYTF; CDR3 DNA: TGTGCCTGGAGTGTAGCGGGAAACTATGGCTACACCTTC
J gene: TRBJ1-3; clone size: NA; V gene: TRBV11-2; D gene: NA; CDR3 protein: CASSYADGGNTIYF; CDR3 DNA: TGTGCCAGCAGCTACGCGGACGGAGGAAACACCATATATTTT
J gene: TRBJ1-6; clone size: once; V gene: TRBV5-6; D gene: TRBD1; CDR3 protein: CASSFRTGPIMVNSPLHF; CDR3 DNA: TGTGCCAGCAGCTTCAGGACAGGGCCCATAATGGTCAATTCACCCCTCCACTTT
J gene: TRBJ1-5; clone size: once; V gene: TRBV18; D gene: NA; CDR3 protein: CASSPNYSNQPQHF; CDR3 DNA: TGTGCCAGCTCACCAAATTATAGCAATCAGCCCCAGCATTTT
J gene: TRBJ1-1; clone size: once; V gene: TRBV6-1; D gene: TRBD1; CDR3 protein: CASRITGGVSPEAFF; CDR3 DNA: TGTGCCAGCAGGATTACAGGGGGCGTCTCTCCTGAAGCTTTCTTT
J gene: TRBJ2-1; clone size: NA; V gene: TRBV5-5; D gene: TRBD2; CDR3 protein: CASSRGTSGALYNEQFF; CDR3 DNA: TGTGCCAGCAGCCGTGGGACTAGCGGGGCGCTCTACAATGAGCAGTTCTTC
J gene: TRBJ2-7; clone size: NA; V gene: TRBV6-1; D gene: NA; CDR3 protein: CASTLAGMTYEQYF; CDR3 DNA: TGTGCCAGCACCTTGGCAGGGATGACCTACGAGCAGTACTTC
J gene: TRBJ1-2; clone size: NA; V gene: TRBV5-1; D gene: NA; CDR3 protein: CASSLETGLGYTF; CDR3 DNA: TGCGCCAGCAGCTTGGAAACAGGGCTAGGCTACACCTTC
J gene: TRBJ1-6; clone size: NA; V gene: TRBV13; D gene: TRBD1; CDR3 protein: CASRETGNNSPLHF; CDR3 DNA: TGTGCCAGCAGGGAGACAGGGAATAATTCACCCCTCCACTTT
J gene: TRBJ1-2; clone size: once; V gene: TRBV11-2; D gene: NA; CDR3 protein: CASSKERLGGYTF; CDR3 DNA: TGTGCCAGCAGCAAAGAACGGTTGGGGGGCTACACCTTC
J gene: TRBJ1-1; clone size: NA; V gene: TRBV6-5; D gene: NA; CDR3 protein: CASSFSGGTEAFF; CDR3 DNA: TGTGCCAGCAGTTTCTCTGGTGGCACTGAAGCTTTCTTT
J gene: TRBJ2-3; clone size: NA; V gene: TRBV6-1; D gene: TRBD2; CDR3 protein: CASSEVGLGADTQYF; CDR3 DNA: TGTGCCAGCAGTGAAGTAGGACTAGGGGCAGATACGCAGTATTTT
J gene: TRBJ1-6; clone size: NA; V gene: TRBV19; D gene: NA; CDR3 protein: CATKPSANYNSPLHF; CDR3 DNA: TGTGCCACCAAACCCTCGGCAAACTATAATTCACCCCTCCACTTT
J gene: TRBJ1-1; clone size: NA; V gene: TRBV6-5; D gene: NA; CDR3 protein: CASTKDRNTEAFF; CDR3 DNA: TGTGCCAGCACCAAAGACCGGAACACTGAAGCTTTCTTT
J gene: TRBJ2-7; clone size: NA; V gene: TRBV27; D gene: NA; CDR3 protein: CASSEGGTVKPYEQYF; CDR3 DNA: TGTGCCAGCAGTGAGGGGGGGACCGTGAAGCCCTACGAGCAGTACTTC
J gene: TRBJ2-3; clone size: NA; V gene: TRBV30; D gene: TRBD2; CDR3 protein: CAWSGLAGYTDTQYF; CDR3 DNA: TGTGCCTGGAGTGGACTAGCGGGTTACACAGATACGCAGTATTTT
J gene: TRBJ1-2; clone size: NA; V gene: TRBV19; D gene: TRBD1; CDR3 protein: CASSTTLWETGPRSVGTF; CDR3 DNA: TGTGCCAGTAGTACAACTCTCTGGGAGACAGGGCCGAGGTCTGTTGGCACCTTC
J gene: TRBJ1-1; clone size: NA; V gene: TRBV6-6; D gene: NA; CDR3 protein: CASRPAGEVPEAFF; CDR3 DNA: TGTGCCAGCCGGCCGGCCGGGGAGGTCCCTGAAGCTTTCTTT
J gene: TRBJ2-7; clone size: NA; V gene: TRBV11-2; D gene: TRBD2; CDR3 protein: CASSPYLAGDYEQYF; CDR3 DNA: TGTGCCAGCAGCCCTTACCTAGCGGGGGACTACGAGCAGTACTTC
J gene: TRBJ2-2; clone size: NA; V gene: TRBV27; D gene: TRBD2; CDR3 protein: CASTQLAGDGELFF; CDR3 DNA: TGTGCCAGCACGCAACTAGCGGGGGACGGGGAGCTGTTTTTT
J gene: TRBJ1-5; clone size: NA; V gene: TRBV6-1; D gene: NA; CDR3 protein: CASSEAQGVPQPQHF; CDR3 DNA: TGTGCCAGCAGTGAAGCCCAGGGCGTCCCACAGCCCCAGCATTTT
J gene: TRBJ1-5; clone size: NA; V gene: TRBV4-1; D gene: NA; CDR3 protein: CASSQPDRSNQPQHF; CDR3 DNA: TGCGCCAGCAGCCAACCGGACCGTAGCAATCAGCCCCAGCATTTT
J gene: TRBJ2-7; clone size: NA; V gene: TRBV4-3; D gene: TRBD1; CDR3 protein: CASSQDHGTASYEQYF; CDR3 DNA: TGCGCCAGCAGCCAAGATCACGGGACAGCGTCCTACGAGCAGTACTTC
J gene: TRBJ1-5; clone size: NA; V gene: TRBV5-1; D gene: NA; CDR3 protein: CASSFMAGQPQHF; CDR3 DNA: TGCGCCAGCAGCTTTATGGCAGGTCAGCCCCAGCATTTT
J gene: TRBJ1-5; clone size: once; V gene: TRBV21-1; D gene: NA; CDR3 protein: CASSKAPSPRYYAGGNQPQHF; CDR3 DNA: TGTGCCAGCAGCAAAGCCCCCTCCCCCAGATACTACGCGGGGGGCAATCAGCCCCAGCATTTT
J gene: TRBJ1-5; clone size: once; V gene: TRBV18; D gene: NA; CDR3 protein: CASSPLPTRQGDQPQHF; CDR3 DNA: TGTGCCAGCTCACCGCTACCCACCCGGCAGGGCGATCAGCCCCAGCATTTT
J gene: TRBJ2-1; clone size: NA; V gene: TRBV19; D gene: NA; CDR3 protein: CASCGQTYNEQFF; CDR3 DNA: TGTGCCAGTTGTGGACAGACTTACAATGAGCAGTTCTTC
J gene: TRBJ2-7; clone size: NA; V gene: TRBV5-4; D gene: NA; CDR3 protein: CASSLTGTYEQYF; CDR3 DNA: TGTGCCAGCAGCTTGACAGGGACCTACGAGCAGTACTTC
J gene: TRBJ1-1; clone size: NA; V gene: TRBV6-1; D gene: TRBD1; CDR3 protein: CASSARQGGYTEAFF; CDR3 DNA: TGTGCCAGCAGTGCTAGACAGGGTGGCTACACTGAAGCTTTCTTT
J gene: TRBJ1-2; clone size: NA; V gene: TRBV5-1; D gene: NA; CDR3 protein: CASSLEGTNYGYTF; CDR3 DNA: TGCGCCAGCAGCTTGGAGGGGACGAACTATGGCTACACCTTC
J gene: TRBJ1-2; clone size: NA; V gene: TRBV5-1; D gene: TRBD1; CDR3 protein: CASSPGQGSNDYTF; CDR3 DNA: TGCGCCAGCAGCCCCGGACAGGGGAGTAATGACTACACCTTC
J gene: TRBJ1-1; clone size: NA; V gene: TRBV15; D gene: NA; CDR3 protein: CATSRDPTDTEAFF; CDR3 DNA: TGTGCCACCAGCAGAGATCCCACGGACACTGAAGCTTTCTTT
J gene: TRBJ1-2; clone size: NA; V gene: TRBV7-9; D gene: NA; CDR3 protein: CASSSINYGYTF; CDR3 DNA: TGTGCCAGCAGCTCCATAAACTATGGCTACACCTTC
J gene: TRBJ1-6; clone size: once; V gene: TRBV19; D gene: NA; CDR3 protein: CASSMQGNYNSPLHF; CDR3 DNA: TGTGCCAGTAGTATGCAAGGGAACTATAATTCACCCCTCCACTTT
J gene: TRBJ2-2; clone size: NA; V gene: TRBV2; D gene: TRBD1; CDR3 protein: CASSVPRPRTGESTGELFF; CDR3 DNA: TGTGCCAGCAGTGTTCCCCGACCCAGGACAGGGGAGTCCACCGGGGAGCTGTTTTTT
J gene: TRBJ2-7; clone size: NA; V gene: TRBV9; D gene: NA; CDR3 protein: CASSPGETTYEQYF; CDR3 DNA: TGTGCCAGCAGCCCGGGCGAAACTACATACGAGCAGTACTTC
J gene: TRBJ2-3; clone size: NA; V gene: TRBV9; D gene: NA; CDR3 protein: CASSAGDGSTQYF; CDR3 DNA: TGTGCCAGCAGCGCCGGGGATGGGTCGACGCAGTATTTT
J gene: TRBJ1-2; clone size: NA; V gene: TRBV9; D gene: NA; CDR3 protein: CASSVGEFYGYTF; CDR3 DNA: TGTGCCAGCAGCGTAGGGGAGTTCTATGGCTACACCTTC
J gene: TRBJ2-7; clone size: NA; V gene: TRBV29-1; D gene: NA; CDR3 protein: CSVAQGLEQYF; CDR3 DNA: TGCAGCGTCGCTCAGGGGCTCGAGCAGTACTTC
J gene: TRBJ1-5; clone size: NA; V gene: TRBV19; D gene: NA; CDR3 protein: CASRRNEPSNQPQHF; CDR3 DNA: TGTGCCAGTAGAAGGAACGAGCCGAGCAATCAGCCCCAGCATTTT
J gene: TRBJ1-2; clone size: NA; V gene: TRBV9; D gene: TRBD1; CDR3 protein: CASSVGDSYGYTF; CDR3 DNA: TGTGCCAGCAGCGTAGGGGACAGCTATGGCTACACCTTC